This T cell receptor beta chain was sequenced for a study of identical twins. Study observations and caveats: Model-predicted out-of-frame TCR alpha sharing fell below observed values in monozygotic twins. Cross-sectional statistical analysis was relied on for the conclusions, without the same donors being followed.

Each CDR3 protein is one row after TCRdb ran MiXCR on the 5' RACE reads. In the table there are about 220,000 distinct CDR3 sequences, about 7.5% of which are singletons. This clonotype was seen many times. Its target is not known. Trimming removed 3 bases from V and 3 bases from J, with 9 bases in between. This CDR3 has 14 amino acids. CDR1 and CDR2 (germline): MGHDK, SYGVNS. This sample also appeared in a second study, on yellow fever vaccine responses in identical twins. That paper states: Vaccine-induced T cell responses in twins were reportedly observed to appear partly convergent, partly personalized.

The gene calls are TRBV25-1 and TRBJ2-1, with a weak D call TRBD2 (5 bases). The specimen sequenced was CD8+ T cells sorted from blood. This clonotype was sampled from a woman aged 18-35 years in good health. The CDR3 DNA sequence: TGTGCCAGCAGTGACAGCGGAAGCTACAATGAGCAGTTCTTC. Encoded protein: CASSDSGSYNEQFF.